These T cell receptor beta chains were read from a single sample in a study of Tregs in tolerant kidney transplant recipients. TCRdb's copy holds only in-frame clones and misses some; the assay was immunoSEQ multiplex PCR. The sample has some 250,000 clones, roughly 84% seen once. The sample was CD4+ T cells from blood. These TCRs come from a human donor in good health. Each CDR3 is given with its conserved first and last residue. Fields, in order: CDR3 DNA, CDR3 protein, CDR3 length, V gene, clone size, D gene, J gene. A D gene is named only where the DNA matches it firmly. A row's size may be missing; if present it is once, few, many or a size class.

CDR3nt: TGCGCCAGCAGCCCCCGGGAAGGGTCCTATGGCTACACCTTC
CDR3aa: CASSPREGSYGYTF
len: 14
v_gene: TRBV5-1
abundance: .
d_gene: .
j_gene: TRBJ1-2

CDR3nt: TGTGCCAGCAGCCAGACAGGGAACACTGAAGCTTTCTTT
CDR3aa: CASSQTGNTEAFF
len: 13
v_gene: TRBV25-1
abundance: .
d_gene: .
j_gene: TRBJ1-1

CDR3nt: TGTGCCAGCTCACCACCTTCGACAGGGAGAGACACTGAAGCTTTCTTT
CDR3aa: CASSPPSTGRDTEAFF
len: 16
v_gene: TRBV18
abundance: .
d_gene: TRBD1
j_gene: TRBJ1-1

CDR3nt: TGTGCCATCAGCGGGGGGAGCGGGGGCCCCTACAATGAGCAGTTCTTC
CDR3aa: CAISGGSGGPYNEQFF
len: 16
v_gene: TRBV10-3
abundance: .
d_gene: TRBD2
j_gene: TRBJ2-1

CDR3nt: TGTGCCAGTAGTATACCACAACTGAGCGGGAGAGGGAATGAGCAGTTCTTC
CDR3aa: CASSIPQLSGRGNEQFF
len: 17
v_gene: TRBV19
abundance: few
d_gene: TRBD2
j_gene: TRBJ2-1

CDR3nt: TGTGCCAGCAGTGGGGAACAGGTTAATCAGCCCCAGCATTTT
CDR3aa: CASSGEQVNQPQHF
len: 14
v_gene: TRBV2
abundance: .
d_gene: .
j_gene: TRBJ1-5

CDR3nt: TGTGCCAGCAGCGTAGAGTCAAGCTTTTGGTCGGCAGATACGCAGTATTTT
CDR3aa: CASSVESSFWSADTQYF
len: 17
v_gene: TRBV9
abundance: once
d_gene: .
j_gene: TRBJ2-3

CDR3nt: TGTGCCAGTAGTGCCATTTTTGGCACTGAAGCTTTCTTT
CDR3aa: CASSAIFGTEAFF
len: 13
v_gene: TRBV19
abundance: .
d_gene: .
j_gene: TRBJ1-1

CDR3nt: TGTGCCATCAGTGAGGGACAGGGGCCGAGGTATGGCTACACCTTC
CDR3aa: CAISEGQGPRYGYTF
len: 15
v_gene: TRBV10-3
abundance: .
d_gene: TRBD1
j_gene: TRBJ1-2

CDR3nt: TGTGCCAGCAGTTACTTAGGGGAAAGCAATCAGCCCCAGCATTTT
CDR3aa: CASSYLGESNQPQHF
len: 15
v_gene: TRBV6-6
abundance: .
d_gene: .
j_gene: TRBJ1-5

CDR3nt: TGTGCCAGCAGCTTAGGGTCGACAGTGAACTATGGCTACACCTTC
CDR3aa: CASSLGSTVNYGYTF
len: 15
v_gene: TRBV11-2
abundance: .
d_gene: .
j_gene: TRBJ1-2

CDR3nt: TGTGCCAGCAGCTTAGCGGGACTGGGGTTGAGCACTGAAGCTTTCTTT
CDR3aa: CASSLAGLGLSTEAFF
len: 16
v_gene: TRBV7-2
abundance: .
d_gene: .
j_gene: TRBJ1-1

CDR3nt: TGTGCCAGCAGCACGTCTTGGACAGGGGTAGAGACCCAGTACTTC
CDR3aa: CASSTSWTGVETQYF
len: 15
v_gene: TRBV7-2
abundance: .
d_gene: TRBD1
j_gene: TRBJ2-5

CDR3nt: TGTGCCAGCAGCTTGAGGGACAGGGTGTACAATGAGCAGTTCTTC
CDR3aa: CASSLRDRVYNEQFF
len: 15
v_gene: TRBV5-4
abundance: .
d_gene: TRBD1
j_gene: TRBJ2-1

CDR3nt: TGCGCCAGCAGCTTTGGGGGGAGGCGTAGCAATCAGCCCCAGCATTTT
CDR3aa: CASSFGGRRSNQPQHF
len: 16
v_gene: TRBV5-1
abundance: .
d_gene: .
j_gene: TRBJ1-5

CDR3nt: TGTGCCAGCAGGTCAGGGGGGACCTCTGGAAACACCATATATTTT
CDR3aa: CASRSGGTSGNTIYF
len: 15
v_gene: TRBV6-6
abundance: .
d_gene: TRBD1
j_gene: TRBJ1-3

CDR3nt: TGCGCCAGCAGCCAAGATCTAGAGGGGACTAGAAGGATGGATGAGCAGTTCTTC
CDR3aa: CASSQDLEGTRRMDEQFF
len: 18
v_gene: TRBV4-1
abundance: .
d_gene: TRBD2
j_gene: TRBJ2-1

CDR3nt: TGTGCCAGCAGTGAATTGTCCCAGCCCTACAATGAGCAGCTCTTC
CDR3aa: CASSELSQPYNEQLF
len: 15
v_gene: TRBV2
abundance: .
d_gene: .
j_gene: TRBJ2-1

CDR3nt: TGTGCCAGCAGCCGGACAGTCCAAGAGACCCAGTACTTC
CDR3aa: CASSRTVQETQYF
len: 13
v_gene: TRBV5-8
abundance: .
d_gene: .
j_gene: TRBJ2-5

CDR3nt: TGTGCCAGCACAAGACAGGCGAACACCGGGGAGCTGTTTTTT
CDR3aa: CASTRQANTGELFF
len: 14
v_gene: TRBV5-8
abundance: .
d_gene: .
j_gene: TRBJ2-2

CDR3nt: TGTGCCAGCAGCTTACGAGCGGAAGAGACCCAGTACTTC
CDR3aa: CASSLRAEETQYF
len: 13
v_gene: TRBV7-2
abundance: .
d_gene: .
j_gene: TRBJ2-5

CDR3nt: TGTGCCAGCTCACCAAGTCAAGGAAATGAAAAACTGTTTTTT
CDR3aa: CASSPSQGNEKLFF
len: 14
v_gene: TRBV18
abundance: .
d_gene: .
j_gene: TRBJ1-4

CDR3nt: TGCGCCAGCAGCTTGGCCACTTGGCTTAACACAGATACGCAGTATTTT
CDR3aa: CASSLATWLNTDTQYF
len: 16
v_gene: TRBV5-1
abundance: .
d_gene: .
j_gene: TRBJ2-3

CDR3nt: TGTGCCAGCAGCGCTCTCGGGACCCAGTACTTC
CDR3aa: CASSALGTQYF
len: 11
v_gene: TRBV6-5
abundance: .
d_gene: .
j_gene: TRBJ2-5

CDR3nt: TGTGCCAGCAGTTCCGGGACAGGGGGCCGCAATCAGCCCCAGCATTTT
CDR3aa: CASSSGTGGRNQPQHF
len: 16
v_gene: TRBV27
abundance: .
d_gene: TRBD1
j_gene: TRBJ1-5

CDR3nt: TGTGCCAGCAGTTTGTCCCACGTATATGGCTACACCTTC
CDR3aa: CASSLSHVYGYTF
len: 13
v_gene: TRBV6-5
abundance: once
d_gene: .
j_gene: TRBJ1-2

CDR3nt: TGCGCCAGCAGCCAAGGGATCCTTATTGGGGGAAACACCATATATTTT
CDR3aa: CASSQGILIGGNTIYF
len: 16
v_gene: TRBV4-1
abundance: .
d_gene: .
j_gene: TRBJ1-3

CDR3nt: TGTGCCAGCAGCTTACTAGAAAATAGCAATCAGCCCCAGCATTTT
CDR3aa: CASSLLENSNQPQHF
len: 15
v_gene: TRBV11-2
abundance: .
d_gene: .
j_gene: TRBJ1-5

CDR3nt: TGTGCCAGCAGTGAACGGGGGGAGTACGGCTATGGCTACACCTTC
CDR3aa: CASSERGEYGYGYTF
len: 15
v_gene: TRBV6-1
abundance: .
d_gene: .
j_gene: TRBJ1-2

CDR3nt: TGTGCCTGGAGTGTATGGGGTGGGAATCAGCCCCAGCATTTT
CDR3aa: CAWSVWGGNQPQHF
len: 14
v_gene: TRBV30
abundance: .
d_gene: .
j_gene: TRBJ1-5

CDR3nt: TGTGCCAGCAGTGAAGGACTCCTAGGGGCAGATACGCAGTATTTT
CDR3aa: CASSEGLLGADTQYF
len: 15
v_gene: TRBV6-1
abundance: .
d_gene: .
j_gene: TRBJ2-3

CDR3nt: TGCAGCGTCTTGGTGCAGGGGGCTGGAAACACCATATATTTT
CDR3aa: CSVLVQGAGNTIYF
len: 14
v_gene: TRBV29-1
abundance: .
d_gene: TRBD1
j_gene: TRBJ1-3

CDR3nt: TGTGCCAGCAGCTTAAGGGACGAGCAGTACTTC
CDR3aa: CASSLRDEQYF
len: 11
v_gene: TRBV7-6
abundance: .
d_gene: .
j_gene: TRBJ2-7

CDR3nt: TGTGCCTGGAGTGTGGACAGGGGGCGGTACGAGCAGTACTTC
CDR3aa: CAWSVDRGRYEQYF
len: 14
v_gene: TRBV30
abundance: once
d_gene: TRBD1
j_gene: TRBJ2-7

CDR3nt: TGTGCCAGCAGCTCCCCTGGGAGCGGGGGGGGAGAGACCCAGTACTTC
CDR3aa: CASSSPGSGGGETQYF
len: 16
v_gene: TRBV7-9
abundance: .
d_gene: TRBD2
j_gene: TRBJ2-5

CDR3nt: TGTGCCAGCAGTTACGGCGGGTACTCTGGAAACACCATATATTTT
CDR3aa: CASSYGGYSGNTIYF
len: 15
v_gene: TRBV6-5
abundance: .
d_gene: .
j_gene: TRBJ1-3

CDR3nt: TGCGCCAGCAGCCAAGTAGGCGAAAAACTGTTTTTT
CDR3aa: CASSQVGEKLFF
len: 12
v_gene: TRBV4-1
abundance: .
d_gene: .
j_gene: TRBJ1-4

CDR3nt: TGTGCCAGCAGCTTAGCGCAGGGCAGCGGCGGTTATGGCTACACCTTC
CDR3aa: CASSLAQGSGGYGYTF
len: 16
v_gene: TRBV7-6
abundance: .
d_gene: .
j_gene: TRBJ1-2

CDR3nt: TGTGCCAGCAGTGAAGCTTACGGGTGGAAAGAGACCCAGTACTTC
CDR3aa: CASSEAYGWKETQYF
len: 15
v_gene: TRBV6-1
abundance: .
d_gene: .
j_gene: TRBJ2-5

CDR3nt: TGTGCCAGCAGTGAAGCCCCCGCAGGGGCGGCCTACGAGCAGTACTTC
CDR3aa: CASSEAPAGAAYEQYF
len: 16
v_gene: TRBV6-1
abundance: few
d_gene: .
j_gene: TRBJ2-7

CDR3nt: TGTGCCAGCTCGGGGCGGAGCTACGAGCAGTACTTC
CDR3aa: CASSGRSYEQYF
len: 12
v_gene: TRBV7-2
abundance: few
d_gene: .
j_gene: TRBJ2-7

CDR3nt: TGTGCCAGCTCACCACGACGGACAATATCGACAGGGGAGGGCTATGGCTACACCTTC
CDR3aa: CASSPRRTISTGEGYGYTF
len: 19
v_gene: TRBV18
abundance: .
d_gene: TRBD1
j_gene: TRBJ1-2

CDR3nt: TGTGCCTGGAGTTGGGGCCGTACTAGCGGGAGGGAAGAGACCCAGTACTTC
CDR3aa: CAWSWGRTSGREETQYF
len: 17
v_gene: TRBV30
abundance: .
d_gene: TRBD2
j_gene: TRBJ2-5

CDR3nt: TGTGCCAGCAGTTTGAGGCAGGGGGGCGGTCAGCCCCAGCATTTT
CDR3aa: CASSLRQGGGQPQHF
len: 15
v_gene: TRBV6-1
abundance: .
d_gene: TRBD1
j_gene: TRBJ1-5

CDR3nt: TGTGCCAGCAGCCCAGGGGGTCTTCTTTCCTACGAGCAGTACTTC
CDR3aa: CASSPGGLLSYEQYF
len: 15
v_gene: TRBV9
abundance: .
d_gene: TRBD1
j_gene: TRBJ2-7